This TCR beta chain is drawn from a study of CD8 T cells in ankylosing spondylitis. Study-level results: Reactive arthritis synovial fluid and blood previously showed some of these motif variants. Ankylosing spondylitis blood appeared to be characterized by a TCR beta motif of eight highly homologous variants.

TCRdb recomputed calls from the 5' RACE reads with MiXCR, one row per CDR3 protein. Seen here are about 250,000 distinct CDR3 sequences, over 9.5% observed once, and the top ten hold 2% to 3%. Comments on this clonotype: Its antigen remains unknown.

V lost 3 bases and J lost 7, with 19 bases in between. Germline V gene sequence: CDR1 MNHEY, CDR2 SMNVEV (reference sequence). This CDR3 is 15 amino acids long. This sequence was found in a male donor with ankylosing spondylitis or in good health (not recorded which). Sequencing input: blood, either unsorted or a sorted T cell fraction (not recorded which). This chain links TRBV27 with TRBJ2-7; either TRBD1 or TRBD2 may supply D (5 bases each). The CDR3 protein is CASSFAPGRLLEQYF. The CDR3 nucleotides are TGTGCCAGCAGTTTCGCCCCGGGACGCCTTTTGGAGCAGTACTTC.